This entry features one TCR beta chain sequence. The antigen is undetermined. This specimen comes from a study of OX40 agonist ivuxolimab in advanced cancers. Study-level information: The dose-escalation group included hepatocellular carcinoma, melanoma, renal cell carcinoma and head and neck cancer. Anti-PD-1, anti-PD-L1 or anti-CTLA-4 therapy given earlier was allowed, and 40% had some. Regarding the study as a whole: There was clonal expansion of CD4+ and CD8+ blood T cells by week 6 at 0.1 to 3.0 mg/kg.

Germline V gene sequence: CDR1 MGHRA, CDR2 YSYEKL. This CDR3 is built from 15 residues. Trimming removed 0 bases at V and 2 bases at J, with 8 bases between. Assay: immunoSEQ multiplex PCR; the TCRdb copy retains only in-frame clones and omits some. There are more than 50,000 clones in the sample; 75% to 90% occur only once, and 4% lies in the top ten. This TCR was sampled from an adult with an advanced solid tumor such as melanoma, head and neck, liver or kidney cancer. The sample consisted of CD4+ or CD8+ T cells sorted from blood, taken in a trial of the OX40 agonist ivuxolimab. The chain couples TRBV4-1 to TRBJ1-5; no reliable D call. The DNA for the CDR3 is TGCGCCAGCAGCCAAGAGGGAGGAGGCAATCAGCCCCAGCATTTT. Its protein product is CASSQEGGGNQPQHF.